This is a list of T cell receptor beta chains from one sample in a study. TCRdb processed the 5' RACE reads anew with MiXCR; each CDR3 protein has one entry. Of over 50,000 distinct CDR3 sequences in the sample, about 24% are singletons; the top ten hold approximately 3.3%. Sequenced: tumor-infiltrating naive CD4+ T cells sorted from the breast tumor. The receptors were gathered from a female donor with breast cancer. Each CDR3 is given with its conserved first and last residue. Fields, in order: J gene, V gene, clone size, D gene, CDR3 DNA, CDR3 protein. A D gene is named only where the DNA matches it firmly. Clone sizes are given selectively: once, few, many, or a class where the clone is expanded.

TRBJ2-4 TRBV9 - - TGTGCCAGCAGCGTTGCAACAGGGTCAAACAGTCAGTACTTC CASSVATGSNSQYF
TRBJ2-7 TRBV30 - - TGTGCCTGGAGTGTTAACAGGAACTACGAGCAGTACTTC CAWSVNRNYEQYF
TRBJ2-3 TRBV29-1 many - TGCAGCGTTGCCCGGGACTCCCTCAGTGCAGATACGCAGTATTTT CSVARDSLSADTQYF
TRBJ2-3 TRBV7-9 - TRBD2 TGTGCCGGCAGCTTAGGGGGACTAGCAACAGATACGCAGTATTTT CAGSLGGLATDTQYF
TRBJ2-1 TRBV2 - TRBD2 TGTGCCAGCAGTGAGAGGACTAGCTACAATGAGCAGTTCTTC CASSERTSYNEQFF
TRBJ2-3 TRBV4-3 - - TGCGCCAGCAGCCAAGGCAGGTCTGGAGCCACGCAGTATTTT CASSQGRSGATQYF
TRBJ2-7 TRBV20-1 many TRBD2 TGCAGTGCTGGGACCCGGGGACTAGCTTCCGAGCAGTACTTC CSAGTRGLASEQYF
TRBJ2-5 TRBV5-1 many - TGCGCCAGCAGTCGGGGAAGGGGACAAGAGACCCAGTACTTC CASSRGRGQETQYF
TRBJ2-2 TRBV5-1 - TRBD2 TGCGCCAGCAGCTTTAGCGGGAGACCGAACACCGGGGAGCTGTTTTTT CASSFSGRPNTGELFF
TRBJ2-2 TRBV29-1 many - TGCAGCGTTCGTCAACAAAACACCGGGGAGCTGTTTTTT CSVRQQNTGELFF
TRBJ2-7 TRBV12-3/TRBV12-4 few - TGTGCCAGCAGTTCAGAGGGAAAGCAGTACTTC CASSSEGKQYF
TRBJ1-1 TRBV7-2 few TRBD1 TGTGCCAGCAGCTTAGCGATTGATGGGACAGGAAAAGCTTTCTTT CASSLAIDGTGKAFF
TRBJ2-2 TRBV4-1 many - TGCGCCAGCAGCCGATTACCCACGGGAGTAGGGACCGGGGAGCTGTTTTTT CASSRLPTGVGTGELFF
TRBJ2-5 TRBV9 - TRBD2 TGTGCCAGCAGCGCCCTAGCGGGTTCCCAAGAGACCCAGTACTTC CASSALAGSQETQYF
TRBJ2-3 TRBV7-3 medium-sized - TGTGCCAGCTACGGCTCCAACCCGCAGTATTTT CASYGSNPQYF
TRBJ1-2 TRBV18 - - TGTGCCAGCTCACCCCTCGACGACACGGTCCATGGCTACACCTTC CASSPLDDTVHGYTF
TRBJ2-3 TRBV3-1 - - TGTGCCAGCAGCTCCTTCCGGAGAAGCACAGATACGCAGTATTTT CASSSFRRSTDTQYF
TRBJ1-4 TRBV4-3 - - TGCGCCAGCAGCCAAGGCGGCCTTGGGACTAATGAAAAACTGTTTTTT CASSQGGLGTNEKLFF
TRBJ2-3 TRBV5-1 - TRBD2 TGCGCCAGCAGCTTGGATGTTGCGGGAGGGGCAGATACGCAGTATTTT CASSLDVAGGADTQYF
TRBJ1-5 TRBV20-1 many TRBD1 TGCAGTGCTAGGGGTCCGGGACAGGGGTATCAGCCCCAGCATTTT CSARGPGQGYQPQHF